This entry concerns a single TCR beta chain. This sample was included in a study of blood T cell repertoires in COVID-19. Some clones are missing from TCRdb's copy, which holds only in-frame ones; the method was immunoSEQ multiplex PCR. The sample has 80,000 to 130,000 clones; 88% are singletons. The germline V gene encodes CDR1 SEHNR and CDR2 FQNEAQ (reference sequence). The CDR3 spans 14 residues. Trimming cost V 2 bases and J 8 bases, with 15 bases left between them. This receptor was obtained from a woman aged 60-75 years with acute or convalescent COVID-19. The sample taken for sequencing was peripheral blood. The V and J genes are TRBV7-9 and TRBJ1-2, with D unresolved. The CDR3 sequence: CASSLSLATRGYTF. The CDR3, as DNA: TGTGCCAGCAGCTTAAGTTTGGCTACGCGGGGCTACACCTTC.